This record looks at one T cell receptor (beta chain) sequence and its context. The table came from immunoSEQ multiplex PCR; TCRdb's copy has only in-frame clones and leaves some out. The table shows approximately 150,000 clones, with about nine tenths occurring only once. This sample is drawn from a study of T cell responses to AZD1222 COVID-19 vaccine. Germline CDR1 and CDR2: SGHRS and YFSETQ. The CDR3 loop spans 15 amino acids. Trimming pared 4 bases from V and 0 bases from J, leaving 13 bases between. The gene calls are TRBV5-1 and TRBJ1-1; D is possibly TRBD1 (6 bases). The receptor's source is an adult who received the AZD1222 COVID-19 vaccine. Material: peripheral blood, obtained 28 days after the second AZD1222 dose. The DNA of the CDR3 is TGCGCCAGCAGCCCGGGGGGACATATGAACACTGAAGCTTTCTTT. Translation gives CASSPGGHMNTEAFF.